This T cell receptor (beta chain) comes out of a study of T cell repertoires in cytomegalovirus infection. Study summary: It can be stated that public TCR beta signatures indicated CMV infection as well as a matching HLA type.

General study results and limits: HLA-C-restricted TCR beta clonotypes specific for CMV led the ex vivo response.

V gave up 4 bases and J gave up 5 bases; unmatched junction bases: 8. This CDR3 has 13 amino acids. Germline V gene lookup returns CDR1 DFQATT and CDR2 SNEGSKA (reference sequence). TCRdb recomputed calls from the reads with MiXCR, one row per CDR3 protein. Of fewer than 550,000 distinct CDR3 sequences in the sample, around a quarter were seen once. Worth noting for this clonotype: Its target is unknown.

The sample was PBMCs. This chain uses TRBV20-1 with TRBJ2-7; 7 bases agree with TRBD2. This receptor was obtained from a human donor in good health (CMV status not recorded). Some clones in this sample may be carry-over from other donors' samples. CDR3 sequence: CSATREGLDEQYF. CDR3 sequence (DNA): TGCAGTGCTACCAGGGAGGGTCTGGACGAGCAGTACTTC.